The 18 T cell receptor beta chains reported below all come from one sample, sequenced in a study of blood T cell repertoires in COVID-19. Method: immunoSEQ multiplex PCR; TCRdb's copy keeps in-frame clones and lacks some. The sample lists 190,000 or so clones; 85% were seen once. The sequenced sample was PBMCs or T cells enriched from blood (not recorded which). The receptor source for this set is a man in his forties who had recovered from COVID-19.

J is TRBJ2-7 and V is TRBV3-1 (or the pseudogene TRBV3-2), with D possibly TRBD1 on 6 matching bases. This CDR3 contains 14 residues. Per the germline V gene, CDR1 is LGHDT and CDR2 is YNNKEL (reference sequence). Trimming shortened V by 4 bases and J by 0 bases, and 10 bases separated the two germline ends. CDR3 loop: CASSLGGFSYEQYF. The CDR3 bases are TGTGCCAGCAGCCTAGGGGGATTCTCCTACGAGCAGTACTTC.

This chain connects TRBV19 to TRBJ1-1; D possibly corresponds to TRBD1 (6 bases). Trimming left V 1 base short and J 4 bases short, with 16 bases between. CDR1 and CDR2 (germline): LNHDA, SQIVND (reference sequence). CDR3 size: 16 residues. The CDR3 protein is CASSIAYRELLTEAFF. The CDR3 DNA follows: TGTGCCAGTAGTATAGCTTACAGGGAGCTCCTCACTGAAGCTTTCTTT.

This sequence joins TRBV2 and TRBJ2-7; TRBD2 is a possible D gene (7 bases). The CDR3 covers 16 residues. Germline V gene data show CDR1 as SNHLY and CDR2 as FYNNEI. The germline V and J ends were trimmed by 6 bases and 12 bases, with 30 bases remaining between them. The chain's CDR3 is CASSLVRGATPRILYF. CDR3 in DNA: TGTGCCAGCAGCCTCGTTCGGGGGGCCACGCCGCGTATACTGTACTTC.

The chain couples TRBV30 to TRBJ2-7; TRBD2 agrees at 10 bases. The CDR3 has 13 residues. With V trimmed by 7 bases and J by 5 bases, 8 bases remained unmatched. The germline V gene encodes CDR1 GTSNPN and CDR2 SVGIG (reference sequence). The chain's CDR3 is CASSSGRSNEQYF. The CDR3 DNA reads TGTGCCTCCTCTAGCGGGAGATCCAACGAGCAGTACTTC.

This clone appeared a single time. The V gene is TRBV2, the J gene TRBJ1-5, with D uncertain. Germline V gene data show CDR1 as SNHLY and CDR2 as FYNNEI. This CDR3 has 13 amino acids. Trimming stripped 3 bases from V and 4 bases from J, with 7 bases between. In DNA, the CDR3 is TGTGCCAGCAGTGAGGCCGAAAATCAGCCCCAGCATTTT. Translation: CASSEAENQPQHF. The full variable domain, completed using reference TRBV2 and TRBJ1-5, is EPEVTQTPSHQVTQMGQEVILRCVPISNHLYFYWYRQILGQKVEFLVSFYNNEISEKSEIFDDQFSVERPDGSNFTLKIRSTKLEDSAMYFCASSEAENQPQHFGDGTRLSIL.

The chain carries TRBV10-1 and TRBJ1-2; D gene ambiguous. Between the trimmed V and J ends, which lost 0 bases and 5 bases, there was a span of 7 bases. CDR1 is WNHNN, CDR2 SYGVQD, per germline (reference sequence). The CDR3 contains 13 residues. CDR3 sequence (DNA): TGCGCCAGCAGTGAGTCCCGGGATTATGGCTACACCTTC. This translates into CASSESRDYGYTF.

The chain combines TRBV2 with TRBJ2-6, with a possible D match to TRBD2 (6 bases). V lost 3 bases, J lost 2 bases, and 11 bases lay in between. The CDR3 extends over 16 amino acids. The germline V gene encodes CDR1 SNHLY and CDR2 FYNNEI. CDR3 amino acids: CASSDRTGAGANVLTF. The CDR3 DNA sequence: TGTGCCAGCAGTGACCGTACGGGGGCTGGGGCCAACGTCCTGACTTTC.

The chain employs TRBV19 and TRBJ2-4, with TRBD2 matching 10 bases. V trimming: 5 bases; J trimming: 7 bases; junction bases outside the gene matches: 5. The CDR3 loop spans 14 amino acids. The germline V gene encodes CDR1 LNHDA and CDR2 SQIVND (reference sequence). CDR3 nucleotides: TGTGCCAGTAGTGAAGCGGGAGGGGTGAACATTCAGTACTTC. Amino acid sequence: CASSEAGGVNIQYF.

V is TRBV3-1 (or the pseudogene TRBV3-2) and J is TRBJ2-3; D possibly corresponds to TRBD2 (6 bases). Germline lookup yields CDR1 LGHDT and CDR2 YNNKEL (reference sequence). The V and J ends lost 3 bases and 6 bases respectively, with 7 bases between them. The CDR3 sequence is 12 residues long. CDR3 nucleotides: TGTGCCAGCAGCCACCGGGGGGATACGCAGTATTTT. As protein: CASSHRGDTQYF.

The chain recombines TRBV14 with TRBJ1-1; no clear D gene. Trimming removed 6 bases at V and 4 bases at J, with 21 bases between. The germline gives CDR1 SGHDN, CDR2 FVKESK. This CDR3 has 16 residues. In DNA form, the CDR3 reads TGTGCCAGCAGTCAGGCCGGATTCGGGCGGGGCACTGAAGCTTTCTTT. Translating it yields CASSQAGFGRGTEAFF.

This clone occurred once. The chain joins TRBV5-4 to TRBJ2-7, with D possibly being TRBD2 (6 bases). V shed 4 bases and J shed 2 bases, with 13 bases lying between them. Per the germline V gene, CDR1 is SGHNT and CDR2 is YYREEE (reference sequence). The CDR3 contains 14 residues. CDR3 loop: CASSRIAEPYEQYF. CDR3 nucleotide sequence: TGTGCCAGCAGCCGGATAGCGGAGCCCTACGAGCAGTACTTC.

The chain employs TRBV5-1 and TRBJ2-1; TRBD2 agrees at 8 bases. The CDR3 loop spans 15 amino acids. Germline assignment: CDR1 SGHRS and CDR2 YFSETQ. The junction had 10 bases not matched to a gene; V was cut back by 4 bases and J by 7 bases. CDR3 nucleotide sequence: TGCGCCAGCAGCCGAGCGGGAGAATCCGTTAATGAGCAGTTCTTC. Translating gives CASSRAGESVNEQFF.

CDR3 DNA sequence: TGTGCCAGCAGTTCAGGGGGCGCAACTAATGAAAAACTGTTTTTT. Residues: CASSSGGATNEKLFF. The rearrangement joins TRBV28 to TRBJ1-4; TRBD1 aligns across 8 bases. Trimming removed 4 bases from V and 0 bases from J; junction bases left unmatched: 1. This CDR3 is 15 amino acids long. Germline V gives CDR1 MDHEN, CDR2 SYDVKM.

This chain links TRBV6-6 with TRBJ1-3, with no clear D. CDR3 length equals 12 residues. V lost 10 bases to trimming and J lost 3 bases, with 10 bases between them. Germline loops: CDR1 MNHNY, CDR2 SVGAGI (reference sequence). The CDR3 protein is CATHGDGNTIYF. CDR3 in DNA: TGTGCCACCCACGGGGATGGAAACACCATATATTTT.

The rearrangement uses TRBV4-1 and TRBJ2-7, with D uncertain. Germline V gene data show CDR1 as MGHRA and CDR2 as YSYEKL. Trimming left V 2 bases short and J 0 bases short, with 11 bases between. This CDR3 spans 15 amino acids. The CDR3 sequence is CASSQTTESSYEQYF. As DNA, the CDR3 is TGCGCCAGCAGCCAAACGACGGAGAGCTCCTACGAGCAGTACTTC.

This chain links TRBV5-4 with TRBJ1-3; 7 nucleotides line up with TRBD1. V lost 5 bases, J lost 0 bases, and 2 bases stayed unmatched. The CDR3 sequence is 14 residues long. The germline gives CDR1 SGHNT, CDR2 YYREEE (reference sequence). Written as DNA, the CDR3 is TGTGCCAGCAGTCGGGACAGCTCTGGAAACACCATATATTTT. This gives the protein CASSRDSSGNTIYF.

The gene calls are TRBV11-2 and TRBJ2-1; D is undetermined. The ends were cut back, 2 bases at V and 0 bases at J, with 8 bases in the middle. The CDR3 loop spans 15 amino acids. Germline CDR1 is SGHAT and CDR2 is FQNNGV. CDR3 nucleotide sequence: TGTGCCAGCAGCTTACTACTTGACTCCTACAATGAGCAGTTCTTC. Its translation is CASSLLLDSYNEQFF.

CDR3 DNA: TGTGCCAGCAGTGAGGGGGGGTTATTCGATCAGCCCCAGCATTTT. This sequence encodes CASSEGGLFDQPQHF. The rearrangement joins TRBV2 to TRBJ1-5; D is perhaps TRBD1 (5 bases). The CDR3 runs to 15 residues. Trimming took off 3 bases at V and 5 bases at J, with 14 bases between the two ends. Germline V gene data show CDR1 as SNHLY and CDR2 as FYNNEI.